These 15 T cell receptor beta chains originate from one sample sequenced in a study of T-cell memory formation after mild COVID-19. TCRdb ran MiXCR on the 5' RACE reads and lists one entry per CDR3 protein. This table holds a few hundred thousand distinct CDR3 sequences, around 21% found once. Source material: PBMCs or a T cell subset sorted from them (not recorded which). All receptors derive from an adult woman who had mild COVID-19 (a few samples of this study predate the infection). Cell type and time point are not known.

The sample holds a few counts of this clonotype. This chain connects TRBV12-3 or TRBV12-4 to TRBJ2-1; weak D call: TRBD2 (6 bases). The V gene lost 8 bases and the J gene lost 0 bases, with 14 bases spanning the gap. The CDR3 runs 15 residues. DNA of the CDR3: TGTGCCAGCGGGGGACTCCCGAGCTCCTACAATGAGCAGTTCTTC. It yields the protein CASGGLPSSYNEQFF.

The chain uses TRBV10-3 and TRBJ1-1; a possible D gene is TRBD1 (6 bases). The V gene lost 4 bases and the J gene lost 5 bases, with 32 bases spanning the gap. The CDR3 extends over 20 amino acids. Germline V lookup: CDR1 ENHRY, CDR2 SYGVKD. The CDR3 DNA reads as TGTGCCATCAGTGTGTGGGGGGGGGGCCATCTGAGCGACCAACCGACTGAAGCTTTCTTT. This gives the protein CAISVWGGGHLSDQPTEAFF.

The V and J genes are TRBV6-5 and TRBJ1-1; TRBD1 is a possible D gene (5 bases). Between the trimmed V and J ends, which lost 6 bases and 4 bases, there was a span of 12 bases. Germline V gene sequence: CDR1 MNHEY, CDR2 SVGAGI. This CDR3 contains 13 residues. CDR3 amino acids: CASSQGIGTEAFF. CDR3 DNA: TGTGCCAGCAGCCAGGGTATTGGCACTGAAGCTTTCTTT.

The rearrangement uses TRBV5-1 and TRBJ1-5; D unresolved. This CDR3 is 15 amino acids long. CDR1 is SGHRS and CDR2 is YFSETQ in the germline V gene. Trimming removed 4 bases from V and 6 bases from J, with 17 bases in between. CDR3 loop: CASSLSDPTGQPQHF. CDR3 in DNA: TGCGCCAGCAGCCTAAGTGACCCGACGGGTCAGCCCCAGCATTTT.

This clonotype was found many times. This chain connects TRBV5-1 to TRBJ2-3, with TRBD2 as a possible D gene (6 bases). Germline-derived CDR1 and CDR2 are SGHRS and YFSETQ. V was trimmed by 4 bases and J by 1 base, leaving 16 bases between them. The CDR3 has 16 amino acids. CDR3 nucleotide sequence: TGCGCCAGCAGCCGGGATGGGGGGTTCGGCACAGATACGCAGTATTTT. It yields the protein CASSRDGGFGTDTQYF. Full variable domain (remainder filled in from reference TRBV5-1 and TRBJ2-3): KAGVTQTPRYLIKTRGQQVTLSCSPISGHRSVSWYQQTPGQGLQFLFEYFSETQRNKGNFPGRFSGRQFSNSRSEMNVSTLELGDSALYLCASSRDGGFGTDTQYFGPGTRLTVL.

The chain employs TRBV3-1 and TRBJ2-5, with D uncertain. Germline CDR1 reads LGHDT; CDR2 reads YNNKEL (reference sequence). Trimming took off 0 bases at V and 5 bases at J, with 13 bases between the two ends. The CDR3 contains 15 residues. CDR3 sequence reads: CASSQDEVVKETQYF. The CDR3 DNA reads TGTGCCAGCAGCCAAGATGAGGTAGTGAAGGAGACCCAGTACTTC.

The chain has TRBV28 and TRBJ1-2; TRBD1 is a possible D gene (6 bases). Looked up from germline, CDR1 is MDHEN and CDR2 is SYDVKM. The CDR3 extends over 13 amino acids. Trimming cost V 4 bases and J 3 bases, with 9 bases left between them. CDR3 protein: CASSSPGDYGYTF. The CDR3 DNA is TGTGCCAGCAGTTCCCCAGGGGACTATGGCTACACCTTC.

This clonotype has more than one count but fewer than ten. V gene TRBV2 combines with J gene TRBJ2-1; 7 bases fit TRBD1. Per the germline V gene, CDR1 is SNHLY and CDR2 is FYNNEI. V shed 3 bases and J 7 bases; nucleotides not matched to a gene: 9. The CDR3 runs 15 residues. The CDR3: CASSDYLTGLNEQFF. Here the CDR3 DNA reads TGTGCCAGCAGTGATTATCTGACAGGGCTGAATGAGCAGTTCTTC.

This clonotype came up a few times. The gene calls are TRBV12-3 or TRBV12-4 and TRBJ1-1; TRBD1 might be the D (5 bases). The CDR3 loop spans 14 amino acids. Deletions cut 8 bases from V and 6 bases from J, with 19 bases between. The CDR3 spells CASQAYGGSAEAFF. CDR3 bases: TGTGCCAGCCAAGCCTACGGGGGGTCCGCTGAAGCTTTCTTT.

This chain connects TRBV28 to TRBJ2-7; 8 bases are a match to TRBD2. Unmatched junction bases numbered 5, after V lost 3 bases and J lost 1 base. Germline V gene data show CDR1 as MDHEN and CDR2 as SYDVKM. The CDR3 is made up of 15 amino acids. Here the CDR3 reads CASSFFAGGSYEQYF. The CDR3 DNA follows: TGTGCCAGCAGTTTTTTCGCGGGGGGTTCCTACGAGCAGTACTTC.

This clonotype showed up just once. The chain has TRBV18 and TRBJ2-5; D not certain. The CDR3 covers 15 residues. V shed 4 bases and J shed 2 bases, with 14 bases lying between them. CDR1 is KGHSH and CDR2 is LQKENI in the germline V gene. CDR3 protein: CASSLHNGQQETQYF. The CDR3 DNA follows: TGTGCCAGCTCACTACACAACGGCCAACAAGAGACCCAGTACTTC.

This clonotype was seen only a few times. This chain connects TRBV2 to TRBJ1-5, with unresolved D. Trimming shortened V by 1 base and J by 0 bases, and 7 bases separated the two germline ends. CDR1 SNHLY and CDR2 FYNNEI come from the germline V gene. The CDR3 consists of 15 residues. CDR3 DNA: TGTGCCAGCAGTGAAGACCGATATAGCAATCAGCCCCAGCATTTT. Its translation: CASSEDRYSNQPQHF.

This chain links TRBV24-1 with TRBJ2-1; TRBD1 aligns across 7 bases. Unmatched junction bases numbered 4, after V lost 0 bases and J lost 0 bases. CDR3 length equals 17 residues. Germline V gene data show CDR1 as KGHDR and CDR2 as SFDVKD. CDR3 loop: CATSDLAAGGSYNEQFF. CDR3 DNA sequence: TGTGCCACCAGTGATTTGGCCGCAGGGGGCTCCTACAATGAGCAGTTCTTC.

This clonotype has more than one count but fewer than ten. The CDR3, as DNA: TGTGCCAGCAGTAAGGGACAGATTAGCAATCAGCCCCAGCATTTT. This translates into CASSKGQISNQPQHF. This chain uses TRBV12-3 or TRBV12-4 with TRBJ1-5, with 7 bases matching TRBD1. The trim removed 5 bases at V and 0 bases at J, leaving 4 bases unmatched. The CDR3 is 15 amino acids.

This clonotype has a single count. This CDR3 reads CAISETSTGMGGANVLTF. CDR3 coding DNA: TGTGCCATCAGTGAGACCTCGACAGGGATGGGAGGGGCCAACGTCCTGACTTTC. The chain employs TRBV10-3 and TRBJ2-6; TRBD1 matches 7 bases. This CDR3 has 18 residues. CDR1 ENHRY and CDR2 SYGVKD come from the germline V gene. Trimming cost V 2 bases and J 4 bases; bases outside gene matches: 11.